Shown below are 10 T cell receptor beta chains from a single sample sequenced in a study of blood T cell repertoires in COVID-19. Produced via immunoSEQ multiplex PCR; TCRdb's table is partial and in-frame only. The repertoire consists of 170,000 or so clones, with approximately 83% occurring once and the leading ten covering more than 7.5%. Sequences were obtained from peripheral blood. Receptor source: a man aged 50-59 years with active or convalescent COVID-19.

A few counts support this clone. Written as DNA, the CDR3 is TGTGCCACTACTCCGGGACAGGGGGCAGATACGCAGTATTTT. Translation gives CATTPGQGADTQYF. This sequence joins TRBV27 and TRBJ2-3; 11 nucleotides agree with TRBD1. V shed 10 bases, J shed 4 bases, and the junction held 7 bases outside the gene matches. CDR1 is MNHEY, CDR2 SMNVEV, per germline (reference sequence). The CDR3 is 14 amino acids.

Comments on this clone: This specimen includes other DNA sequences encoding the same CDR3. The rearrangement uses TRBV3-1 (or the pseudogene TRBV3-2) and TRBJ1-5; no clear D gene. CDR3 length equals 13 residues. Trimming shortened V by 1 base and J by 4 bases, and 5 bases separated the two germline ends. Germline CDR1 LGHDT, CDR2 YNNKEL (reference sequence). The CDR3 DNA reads TGTGCCAGCAGCCAAGGCGGAAATCAGCCCCAGCATTTT. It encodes CASSQGGNQPQHF.

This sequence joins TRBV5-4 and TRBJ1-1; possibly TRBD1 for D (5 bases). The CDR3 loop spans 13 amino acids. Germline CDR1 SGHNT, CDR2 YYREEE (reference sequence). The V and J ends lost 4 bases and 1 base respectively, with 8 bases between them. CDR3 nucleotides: TGTGCCAGCAGCCTAGGGGCGAACACTGAAGCTTTCTTT. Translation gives CASSLGANTEAFF.

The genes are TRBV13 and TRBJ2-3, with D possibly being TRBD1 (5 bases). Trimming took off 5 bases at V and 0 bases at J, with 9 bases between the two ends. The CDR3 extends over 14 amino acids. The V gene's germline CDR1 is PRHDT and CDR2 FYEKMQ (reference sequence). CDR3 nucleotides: TGTGCCAGCAGCGTCCGACAGAGCACAGATACGCAGTATTTT. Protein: CASSVRQSTDTQYF.

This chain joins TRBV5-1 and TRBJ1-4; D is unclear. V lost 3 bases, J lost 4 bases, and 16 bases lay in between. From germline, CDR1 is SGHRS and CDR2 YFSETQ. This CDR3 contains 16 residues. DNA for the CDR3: TGCGCCAGCAGCTCGGGCTGGGCAGAGGGTAATGAAAAACTGTTTTTT. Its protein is CASSSGWAEGNEKLFF.

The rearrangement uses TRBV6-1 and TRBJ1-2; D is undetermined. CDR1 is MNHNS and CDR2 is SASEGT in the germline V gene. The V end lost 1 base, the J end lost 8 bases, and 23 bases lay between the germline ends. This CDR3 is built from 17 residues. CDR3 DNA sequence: TGTGCCAGCAGTGAAGTAAACGGGAGATCAACCAGCGGAGGCTACACCTTC. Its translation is CASSEVNGRSTSGGYTF.

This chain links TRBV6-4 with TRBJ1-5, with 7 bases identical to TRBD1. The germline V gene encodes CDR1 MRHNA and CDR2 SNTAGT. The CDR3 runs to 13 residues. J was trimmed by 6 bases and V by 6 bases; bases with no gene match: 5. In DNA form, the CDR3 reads TGTGCCAGCAGCCTGACAGGGACTCAGCCCCAGCATTTT. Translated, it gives CASSLTGTQPQHF.

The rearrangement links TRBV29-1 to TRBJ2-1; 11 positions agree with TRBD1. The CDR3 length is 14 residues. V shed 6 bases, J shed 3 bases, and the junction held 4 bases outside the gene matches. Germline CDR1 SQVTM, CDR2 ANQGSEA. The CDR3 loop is CSVTGTGGYNEQFF. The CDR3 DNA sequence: TGCAGCGTAACCGGGACAGGGGGCTACAATGAGCAGTTCTTC.

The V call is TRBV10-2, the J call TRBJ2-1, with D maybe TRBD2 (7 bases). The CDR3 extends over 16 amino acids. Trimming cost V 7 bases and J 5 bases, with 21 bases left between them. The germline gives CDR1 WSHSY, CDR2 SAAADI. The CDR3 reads CASTDRIAGHHNEQFF. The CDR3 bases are TGCGCCAGCACAGACAGGATAGCGGGTCACCACAATGAGCAGTTCTTC.

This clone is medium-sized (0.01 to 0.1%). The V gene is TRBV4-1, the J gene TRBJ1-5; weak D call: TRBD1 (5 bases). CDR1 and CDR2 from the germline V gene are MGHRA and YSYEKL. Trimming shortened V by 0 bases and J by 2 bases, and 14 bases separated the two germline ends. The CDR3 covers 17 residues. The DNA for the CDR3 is TGCGCCAGCAGCCAAGATAAGGGGATGACCGGCAATCAGCCCCAGCATTTT. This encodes CASSQDKGMTGNQPQHF.